This T cell receptor (beta chain) was recovered during a study of beta chain features in type 1 diabetes. This CDR3 comprises 15 residues. The germline gives CDR1 SGHTA, CDR2 FQGNSA. V was shortened by 4 bases and J by 1 base, with 14 bases between the two germline ends. Remarks on this clone: The antigen is unknown.

Since all of the isolated RNA was reverse transcribed, expressed TCRB transcripts were what got sequenced. Clones were sequenced by immunoSEQ multiplex PCR, and TCRdb holds only the in-frame ones, with some missing. The data hold hundreds of thousands of clones, with around an eighth observed a single time. Findings and limits, study-wide: TCRB CDR3 length was moderately but significantly reduced in all four CD4+ subsets of Type 1 diabetes patients.

This clonotype was obtained from a man younger than 45 with type 1 diabetes. Specimen: naive CD4+ T cells from blood. This chain links TRBV7-2 with TRBJ2-7, with D unresolved. In nucleotides, the CDR3 is TGTGCCAGCAGCTCGCCCCGAACTGCTTCCTACGAGCAGTACTTC. It specifies CASSSPRTASYEQYF.